These 14 T cell receptor beta chains originate from one sample sequenced in a study of blood T cell repertoires in COVID-19. Repertoires were generated with immunoSEQ multiplex PCR, while TCRdb's copy carries only in-frame clones and drops some. The sample holds around 380,000 clones, 70% to 85% seen once. Sample: peripheral blood. The receptors were sampled from a human donor with acute or convalescent COVID-19. The donor label of this sample is uncertain.

The rearrangement links TRBV5-1 to TRBJ2-1, with 9 bases fitting TRBD2. CDR1 is SGHRS and CDR2 is YFSETQ in the germline V gene. CDR3 size: 15 residues. The junction had 8 bases not matched to a gene; V was cut back by 2 bases and J by 8 bases. The CDR3 loop reads CASSFKSGGPYEQFF. The CDR3 DNA reads as TGCGCCAGCAGCTTTAAAAGCGGGGGGCCCTATGAGCAGTTCTTC.

This clone was observed a single time. V gene TRBV24-1 combines with J gene TRBJ2-1; TRBD1 agrees at 9 bases. This CDR3 has 14 amino acids. V lost 4 bases and J lost 9; bases outside the gene matches: 6. CDR1 and CDR2 (germline): KGHDR, SFDVKD. CDR3 sequence reads: CATSDPGTGFEQFF. The CDR3 region has the DNA TGTGCCACCAGTGACCCGGGGACAGGGTTTGAGCAGTTCTTC.

The chain couples TRBV5-5 to TRBJ2-1, with D possibly being TRBD2 (5 bases). Trimming removed 0 bases from V and 4 bases from J, with 5 bases in between. The germline V gene has CDR1 SGHKS and CDR2 YYEKEE (reference sequence). CDR3 length equals 13 residues. The CDR3 DNA sequence: TGTGCCAGCAGCTTGGGAGGGTACAATGAGCAGTTCTTC. Its translation: CASSLGGYNEQFF.

This rearrangement joins TRBV18 to TRBJ1-1; perhaps TRBD1 as D (6 bases). This CDR3 contains 15 residues. CDR1 is KGHSH and CDR2 is LQKENI in the germline V gene. V lost 4 bases and J 1 base, leaving 13 bases between the germline ends. CDR3 bases: TGTGCCAGCTCACTCACGGGACAATGGAACACTGAAGCTTTCTTT. Amino acids: CASSLTGQWNTEAFF.

Only a few counts were recorded for this clone. The chain employs TRBV3-1 (or the pseudogene TRBV3-2) and TRBJ2-5, with TRBD2 matching 7 bases. This CDR3 has 15 residues. J was trimmed by 5 bases and V by 4 bases; bases with no gene match: 10. Germline V gene sequence: CDR1 LGHDT, CDR2 YNNKEL (reference sequence). CDR3 amino acids: CASSRDPTSRETQYF. The CDR3 DNA sequence: TGTGCCAGCAGCCGAGACCCGACTAGCAGGGAGACCCAGTACTTC.

This chain uses TRBV6-1 with TRBJ1-5; D might be TRBD1 (6 bases). Germline CDR1 and CDR2: MNHNS and SASEGT. V was clipped by 4 bases and J by 0 bases, with 19 bases between them. The CDR3 covers 18 residues. The DNA for the CDR3 is TGTGCCAGCAGTGCGGACAGTGGGTCATCGATTAGCAATCAGCCCCAGCATTTT. Translated, it gives CASSADSGSSISNQPQHF.

In its sample, this clone was seen once. The gene calls are TRBV5-1 and TRBJ1-3; no clear D. Trimming took 4 bases from V and 4 from J, leaving 6 bases between them. The CDR3 has 12 residues. Germline-derived CDR1 and CDR2 are SGHRS and YFSETQ. This CDR3 reads CASSETGNTIYF. CDR3 DNA: TGCGCCAGCAGCGAGACAGGAAACACCATATATTTT.

V is TRBV11-2 and J is TRBJ2-1, with 10 bases that match TRBD2. The J segment lost 6 bases and the V segment lost 5 bases, leaving 7 bases of the junction unmatched. The length of the CDR3 is 15 residues. Germline V lookup: CDR1 SGHAT, CDR2 FQNNGV. The DNA for the CDR3 is TGTGCCAGCAGCACATTAGCGGGGGGTGGCAATGAGCAGTTCTTC. Its translation is CASSTLAGGGNEQFF.

The gene calls are TRBV5-1 and TRBJ2-1; 7 nucleotides line up with TRBD1. V was pared by 4 bases and J by 4 bases, with 17 bases of the junction left unmatched. This CDR3 has 18 amino acids. The germline V gene has CDR1 SGHRS and CDR2 YFSETQ. The CDR3 loop reads CASSIQGFSFPIYNEQFF. CDR3 bases: TGCGCCAGCAGCATACAGGGGTTTAGTTTTCCCATTTACAATGAGCAGTTCTTC.

V usage is TRBV6-5 and J usage is TRBJ1-2, with TRBD1 matching over 7 bases. CDR3 length: 14 amino acids. Trimming removed 5 bases from V and 1 base from J; junction bases left unmatched: 4. CDR1 and CDR2 (germline): MNHEY, SVGAGI. The CDR3: CASSRDSFNYGYTF. The CDR3 nucleotides are TGTGCCAGCAGTCGGGACAGTTTTAACTATGGCTACACCTTC.

This clone was picked up a small number of times. The CDR3: CASSEGTGADTQYF. The CDR3 nucleotides read TGTGCCAGCAGTGAAGGAACAGGGGCAGATACGCAGTATTTT. The chain combines TRBV6-1 with TRBJ2-3; 7 bases map to TRBD1. Germline CDR1 reads MNHNS; CDR2 reads SASEGT. The CDR3 runs 14 residues. The V and J ends lost 1 base and 4 bases, in that order; junction bases with no gene match: 2.

The V gene is TRBV5-5, the J gene TRBJ1-3; TRBD1 aligns across 7 bases. Germline V gene sequence: CDR1 SGHKS, CDR2 YYEKEE (reference sequence). V trimming: 2 bases; J trimming: 6 bases; junction bases outside the gene matches: 5. The CDR3 length is 14 residues. The CDR3 protein is CASSLGGTANTIYF. CDR3 sequence (DNA): TGTGCCAGCAGCTTAGGTGGGACAGCAAACACCATATATTTT.

The chain is built from TRBV28 and TRBJ1-5, with a tentative D call TRBD1 (6 bases). Germline CDR1 MDHEN, CDR2 SYDVKM. This CDR3 contains 16 residues. The V end lost 3 bases, the J end lost 5 bases, and 17 bases lay between the germline ends. The CDR3 reads CASSLSKQGPDQPQHF. The CDR3, as DNA: TGTGCCAGCAGTTTGTCTAAACAGGGACCGGATCAGCCCCAGCATTTT.

This chain links TRBV19 with TRBJ1-5, with 11 positions matching TRBD1. This CDR3 is 14 amino acids long. The germline gives CDR1 LNHDA, CDR2 SQIVND (reference sequence). V shed 5 bases and J 8 bases; nucleotides not matched to a gene: 5. The CDR3 coding sequence is TGTGCCAGTAGTTTGGACAGGGGGCAGAAGCCCCAGCATTTT. Translated, it gives CASSLDRGQKPQHF.